This T cell receptor beta chain was retrieved from a study of T cell responses to AZD1222 COVID-19 vaccine. Study outcomes and limitations: The span of vaccine-associated CD4 TCRs extended across spike, with dominance at 160-218 and 743-854. Only a handful of AZD1222 recipients, roughly 6 in all, had baseline seropositivity. Spike-specific TCR breadth and depth grew following two AZD1222 doses.

In its sample, this clone was seen once. Its target is not known. The CDR3 contains 17 residues. Germline values: CDR1 SGHNT, CDR2 YYREEE (reference sequence). V lost 0 bases to trimming and J lost 3 bases, with 18 bases between them. The data were produced by immunoSEQ multiplex PCR, yet TCRdb's version contains in-frame clones alone and is incomplete. The table lists some 80,000 clones, nearly 90% of them singletons. The V and J genes are TRBV5-4 and TRBJ1-2; no firm D call. The TCR was taken from an adult in good health. Material: peripheral blood, obtained on day 0 of MenACWY control vaccination. The CDR3 DNA follows: TGTGCCAGCAGCTTGGAGGGTCGCGGGAAGGGCGACTATGGCTACACCTTC. Protein sequence: CASSLEGRGKGDYGYTF.